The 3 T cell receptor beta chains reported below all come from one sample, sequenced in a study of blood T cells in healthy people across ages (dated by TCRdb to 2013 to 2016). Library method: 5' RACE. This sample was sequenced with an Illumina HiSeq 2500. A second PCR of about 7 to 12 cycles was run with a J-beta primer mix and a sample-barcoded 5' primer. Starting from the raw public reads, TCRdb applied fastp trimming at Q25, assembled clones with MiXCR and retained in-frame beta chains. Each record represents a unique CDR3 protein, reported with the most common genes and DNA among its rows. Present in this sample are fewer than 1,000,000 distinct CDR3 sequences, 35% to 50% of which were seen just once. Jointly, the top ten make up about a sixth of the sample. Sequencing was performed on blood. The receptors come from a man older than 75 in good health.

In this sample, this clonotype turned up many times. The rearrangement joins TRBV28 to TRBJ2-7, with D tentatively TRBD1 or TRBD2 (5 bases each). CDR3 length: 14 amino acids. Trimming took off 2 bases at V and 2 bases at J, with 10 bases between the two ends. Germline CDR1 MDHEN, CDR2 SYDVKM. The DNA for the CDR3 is TGTGCCAGCAGTTTAGGGACCACCCCCTACGAGCAGTACTTC. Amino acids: CASSLGTTPYEQYF. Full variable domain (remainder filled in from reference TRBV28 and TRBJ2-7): DVKVTQSSRYLVKRTGEKVFLECVQDMDHENMFWYRQDPGLGLRLIYFSYDVKMKEKGDIPEGYSVSREKKERFSLILESASTNQTSMYLCASSLGTTPYEQYFGPGTRLTVT.

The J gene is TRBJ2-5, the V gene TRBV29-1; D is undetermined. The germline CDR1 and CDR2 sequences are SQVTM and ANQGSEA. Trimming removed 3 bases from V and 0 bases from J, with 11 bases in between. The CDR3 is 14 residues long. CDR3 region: CSVDGRFDQETQYF. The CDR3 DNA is TGCAGCGTTGATGGGCGATTTGACCAAGAGACCCAGTACTTC.

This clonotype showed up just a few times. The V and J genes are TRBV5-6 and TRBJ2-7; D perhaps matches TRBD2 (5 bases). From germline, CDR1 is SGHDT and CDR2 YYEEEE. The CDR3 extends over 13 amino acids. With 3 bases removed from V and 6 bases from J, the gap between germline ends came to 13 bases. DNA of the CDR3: TGTGCCAGCAGCTCCGTTCCAAGCGGCGAGCAGTACTTC. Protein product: CASSSVPSGEQYF.